These 18 T cell receptor beta chains were sequenced from one sample in a study of cytomegalovirus exposure and HLA in healthy donors. This PCR relied on a set of 60 Vbeta primers and 13 Jbeta primers. Libraries were prepared by immunoSEQ multiplex PCR; TCRdb keeps only in-frame clonotypes and omits some of them. Found here are around 150,000 clones, 76% of them singletons; the top ten hold roughly 2%. The specimen was PBMCs. The receptors shown here come from a woman aged 40 to 55 in good health and CMV-seronegative.

On this clone itself: The sample contains more than one DNA sequence encoding this CDR3. This chain uses TRBV7-2 with TRBJ2-7; D is ambiguous. V lost 0 bases, J lost 2 bases, and 5 bases lay in between. CDR3 size: 13 residues. Germline lookup yields CDR1 SGHTA and CDR2 FQGNSA. Here the CDR3 DNA reads TGTGCCAGCAGCTTAGCGCGCGCCTACGAGCAGTACTTC. Translated, it gives CASSLARAYEQYF. The variable domain in full, with the rest retrieved from reference TRBV7-2 and TRBJ2-7, is GAGVSQSPSNKVTEKGKDVELRCDPISGHTALYWYRQSLGQGLEFLIYFQGNSAPDKSGLPSDRFSAERTGGSVSTLTIQRTQQEDSAVYLCASSLARAYEQYFGPGTRLTVT.

In the case of this clone: One end of the junction does not line up with germline, which may come from a read error. The rearrangement joins TRBV7-9 to TRBJ2-2; TRBD2 agrees at 7 bases. The CDR3 is 14 residues long. Germline CDR1 reads SEHNR; CDR2 reads FQNEAQ (reference sequence). The CDR3 region is CSSRAGLRGGELFF. As DNA, the CDR3 is TGTTCCAGCAGAGCGGGACTGAGGGGCGGGGAGCTGTTTTTT.

The chain recombines TRBV2 with TRBJ1-5; D gene unclear. There are 13 residues in the CDR3. Germline CDR1 reads SNHLY; CDR2 reads FYNNEI. V dropped 6 bases and J dropped 0 bases, with 6 bases sitting between them. CDR3 sequence: CASRRDSNQPQHF. The CDR3 DNA reads as TGTGCCAGCAGGAGGGATAGCAATCAGCCCCAGCATTTT.

The J gene is TRBJ1-1, the V gene TRBV5-1; D not resolved. Between the trimmed V and J ends, which lost 0 bases and 4 bases, there was a span of 16 bases. This CDR3 is 16 amino acids long. In germline, CDR1 is SGHRS, CDR2 YFSETQ. The CDR3 spells CASSLEAVLSGTEAFF. CDR3 nucleotides: TGCGCCAGCAGCTTGGAAGCGGTCCTGTCGGGCACTGAAGCTTTCTTT.

The chain is built from TRBV5-1 and TRBJ1-5; D is perhaps TRBD1 (6 bases). Germline V CDR1 and CDR2: SGHRS, YFSETQ. Between the trimmed V and J ends, which lost 4 bases and 7 bases, there was a span of 21 bases. The CDR3 contains 16 residues. CDR3 residues: CASSPGAGGGGQPQHF. The CDR3 DNA follows: TGCGCCAGCAGCCCCGGAGCGGGGGGGGGCGGACAGCCCCAGCATTTT. Full variable domain (missing parts from reference TRBV5-1 and TRBJ1-5): KAGVTQTPRYLIKTRGQQVTLSCSPISGHRSVSWYQQTPGQGLQFLFEYFSETQRNKGNFPGRFSGRQFSNSRSEMNVSTLELGDSALYLCASSPGAGGGGQPQHFGDGTRLSIL.

This sequence joins TRBV19 and TRBJ2-7; 10 bases agree with TRBD2. Germline-derived CDR1 and CDR2 are LNHDA and SQIVND (reference sequence). J lost 1 base, V lost 3 bases, and 3 bases had no gene match. This CDR3 has 15 amino acids. This CDR3 is CASSIVGLASYEQYF. Here the CDR3 DNA reads TGTGCCAGTAGTATTGTGGGACTAGCGTCCTACGAGCAGTACTTC.

This chain connects TRBV28 to TRBJ1-6, with 9 bases aligning to TRBD1. The CDR3 is 16 amino acids. CDR1 and CDR2 (germline): MDHEN, SYDVKM. With 5 bases clipped from V and 8 bases from J, the junction kept 10 bases outside the gene matches. CDR3 in DNA: TGTGCCAGCAGTCCCCCCGACAGGGGGGGCCATTCACCCCTCCACTTT. This codes for CASSPPDRGGHSPLHF.

The chain recombines TRBV19 with TRBJ2-4, with 10 bases lining up with TRBD1. From germline, CDR1 is LNHDA and CDR2 SQIVND (reference sequence). V gave up 4 bases and J gave up 8 bases; unmatched junction bases: 8. The CDR3 covers 15 residues. CDR3 residues: CASSTTTGGADIQYF. The CDR3, as DNA: TGTGCCAGTAGTACCACGACAGGGGGCGCAGACATTCAGTACTTC. The full variable domain, its missing parts supplied by reference TRBV19 and TRBJ2-4, is DGGITQSPKYLFRKEGQNVTLSCEQNLNHDAMYWYRQDPGQGLRLIYYSQIVNDFQKGDIAEGYSVSREKKESFPLTVTSAQKNPTAFYLCASSTTTGGADIQYFGAGTRLSVL.

V is TRBV30 and J is TRBJ2-7; D gene ambiguous. The CDR3 covers 14 residues. Germline V CDR1 and CDR2: GTSNPN, SVGIG (reference sequence). Deletions cut 2 bases from V and 0 bases from J, with 11 bases between. In DNA form, the CDR3 reads TGTGCCTGGAGTTTGACAATTGCCTCCTACGAGCAGTACTTC. Translated: CAWSLTIASYEQYF.

The V and J genes are TRBV28 and TRBJ1-1; D may be TRBD1 (6 bases). Germline V gene data show CDR1 as MDHEN and CDR2 as SYDVKM. The CDR3 consists of 12 residues. Trimming pared 10 bases from V and 10 bases from J, leaving 19 bases between. The CDR3: CATLLGAGVAFF. CDR3 DNA sequence: TGTGCCACCCTTTTGGGGGCAGGGGTAGCTTTCTTT.

This clone appeared a few times. The chain recombines TRBV7-7 with TRBJ1-1, with a possible D match to TRBD1 (6 bases). The V gene's germline CDR1 is SSHAT and CDR2 FNYEAQ (reference sequence). This CDR3 is 13 amino acids long. V lost 5 bases to trimming and J lost 4 bases, with 11 bases between them. The CDR3 nucleotides are TGTGCCAGCAGCGCACAGGGCGGCACTGAAGCTTTCTTT. This translates into CASSAQGGTEAFF.

The chain is built from TRBV28 and TRBJ1-2, with D possibly being TRBD1 (5 bases). The CDR3 consists of 13 residues. V was shortened by 3 bases and J by 7 bases, with 12 bases between the two germline ends. Germline CDR1 reads MDHEN; CDR2 reads SYDVKM. The CDR3 nucleotides are TGTGCCAGCAGTTTCCCCAGGGTATCTGGCTACACCTTC. This translates into CASSFPRVSGYTF.

The rearrangement joins TRBV5-1 to TRBJ1-1; 8 bases match TRBD1. Trimming removed 5 bases from V and 11 bases from J; junction bases left unmatched: 5. Germline V gives CDR1 SGHRS, CDR2 YFSETQ. The CDR3 runs 11 residues. The CDR3 sequence is CASRQGARAFF. DNA for the CDR3: TGCGCCAGCAGGCAGGGGGCTCGGGCTTTCTTT.

V gene TRBV7-9 combines with J gene TRBJ2-2; a weak D match, TRBD2 (7 bases). This CDR3 comprises 15 residues. V lost 4 bases and J lost 3, with 12 bases in between. Germline V gene sequence: CDR1 SEHNR, CDR2 FQNEAQ (reference sequence). CDR3 amino acids: CASSYGGPYTGELFF. The CDR3 DNA reads TGTGCCAGCAGCTACGGGGGGCCCTACACCGGGGAGCTGTTTTTT.

The V gene is TRBV19, the J gene TRBJ1-2; D gene ambiguous. This CDR3 is built from 12 residues. The germline V gene has CDR1 LNHDA and CDR2 SQIVND (reference sequence). V dropped 5 bases and J dropped 2 bases, with 6 bases sitting between them. The CDR3 here is CASSSRNYGYTF. The DNA for the CDR3 is TGTGCCAGTAGTTCGCGGAACTATGGCTACACCTTC. The complete variable domain, with remaining parts taken from reference TRBV19 and TRBJ1-2, reads DGGITQSPKYLFRKEGQNVTLSCEQNLNHDAMYWYRQDPGQGLRLIYYSQIVNDFQKGDIAEGYSVSREKKESFPLTVTSAQKNPTAFYLCASSSRNYGYTFGSGTRLTVV.

The chain is built from TRBV18 and TRBJ1-1, with 10 positions matching TRBD1. Germline V gene lookup returns CDR1 KGHSH and CDR2 LQKENI. CDR3 length equals 20 residues. V gave up 3 bases and J gave up 4 bases; unmatched junction bases: 20. The CDR3 DNA sequence: TGTGCCAGCTCACCCCCTGTGTCAGCCGGGACAGGGGCCAGAGGCACTGAAGCTTTCTTT. It is translated as CASSPPVSAGTGARGTEAFF.

The chain's CDR3 is CASSGTGLDTGELFF. The CDR3 coding sequence is TGTGCCAGCAGCGGAACAGGGTTGGACACCGGGGAGCTGTTTTTT. The rearrangement uses TRBV21-1 and TRBJ2-2; whether TRBD1, the table's D call, matches the DNA was not checked. TRBV21-1 is deemed a pseudogene. The CDR3 covers 15 residues.

This clone was detected only once. This chain uses TRBV6-1 with TRBJ2-1; 10 positions match TRBD1. This CDR3 contains 17 residues. CDR1 and CDR2 from the germline V gene are MNHNS and SASEGT. J lost 2 bases, V lost 4 bases, and 8 bases had no gene match. The CDR3 protein is CASSATPGQGPYNEQFF. The CDR3 coding sequence is TGTGCCAGCAGTGCCACACCGGGACAGGGGCCCTACAATGAGCAGTTCTTC.